A selection of T cell receptor beta chains follows, all from one sample in a study of T cell responses to AZD1222 COVID-19 vaccine. The method was immunoSEQ multiplex PCR; TCRdb's version includes in-frame clones alone and lacks a portion of them. The repertoire holds 150,000 to 200,000 clones, with approximately 94% as singletons. Material: peripheral blood, obtained on day 0 of AZD1222 vaccination. The receptors shown here come from an adult in good health. The CDR3 runs from the conserved cysteine through the conserved F or W. The D gene is left open where the match is weak. Clone size is given for some rows only: seen once, a few or many times, or a class if the clone is expanded.

d_call | clone_size | j_call | v_call | cdr3_aa | cdr3_nt
NA | NA | TRBJ1-5 | TRBV10-2 | CASREGLSNQPQHF | TGCGCCAGCAGGGAAGGGTTGAGCAATCAGCCCCAGCATTTT
NA | once | TRBJ2-3 | TRBV12-2 | CASRLGPADYDAEGTDTQYF | TGTGCAAGTCGCTTAGGTCCGGCAGACTATGACGCAGAGGGGACAGATACGCAGTATTTT
TRBD1 | NA | TRBJ2-1 | TRBV30 | CAWSSPGQGNEQFF | TGTGCCTGGAGTTCGCCGGGACAGGGCAATGAGCAGTTCTTC
TRBD1 | few | TRBJ1-1 | TRBV6-5 | CASSPPGQHTEAFF | TGTGCCAGCAGCCCCCCGGGACAGCACACTGAAGCTTTCTTT
NA | NA | TRBJ2-7 | TRBV2 | CASRESYEQYF | TGTGCCAGCAGGGAATCCTACGAGCAGTACTTC
TRBD2 | NA | TRBJ2-7 | TRBV7-2 | CASMPTSGVPYEQYF | TGTGCCAGCATGCCGACTAGCGGGGTCCCCTACGAGCAGTACTTC
NA | NA | TRBJ1-6 | TRBV6-5 | CASSYQQVSYNSPLHF | TGTGCCAGCAGTTACCAACAGGTGTCCTATAATTCACCCCTCCACTTT
NA | NA | TRBJ1-2 | TRBV12-3/TRBV12-4 | CASSSGQLYGYTF | TGTGCCAGCAGTTCCGGACAGCTATATGGCTACACCTTC
NA | NA | TRBJ1-2 | TRBV12-3/TRBV12-4 | CASSETGSGYTF | TGTGCCAGCAGCGAAACAGGGTCCGGCTACACCTTC
TRBD1 | few | TRBJ1-5 | TRBV19 | CASSTTGAANQPQHF | TGTGCCAGTAGTACAACAGGGGCGGCCAATCAGCCCCAGCATTTT
NA | NA | TRBJ2-7 | TRBV27 | CASSTYGYYEQYF | TGTGCCAGCAGCACCTACGGGTACTACGAGCAGTACTTC
NA | NA | TRBJ1-6 | TRBV6-5 | CATREASPLHF | TGTGCCACCCGGGAGGCGTCACCCCTCCACTTT
NA | NA | TRBJ1-1 | TRBV5-4 | CASSLSGRTEAFF | TGTGCCAGCAGCTTGTCGGGGAGGACTGAAGCTTTCTTT
TRBD1 | NA | TRBJ1-1 | TRBV5-1 | CASSWTGEPTEAFF | TGCGCCAGCAGCTGGACAGGGGAACCGACTGAAGCTTTCTTT
TRBD2 | NA | TRBJ2-2 | TRBV6-4 | CASSELAGNTGELFF | TGTGCCAGCAGTGAGCTAGCGGGAAACACCGGGGAGCTGTTTTTT
NA | NA | TRBJ1-1 | TRBV28 | CASSLGNTEAFF | TGTGCCAGCAGTTTAGGGAACACTGAAGCTTTCTTT
NA | NA | TRBJ1-4 | TRBV6-5 | CASSYGERKLFF | TGTGCCAGCAGTTACGGGGAGCGAAAACTGTTTTTT
NA | NA | TRBJ2-1 | TRBV11-3 | CASSLEGAPYNEQFF | TGTGCCAGCAGCTTAGAAGGGGCCCCCTACAATGAGCAGTTCTTC
TRBD1 | NA | TRBJ1-4 | TRBV5-5 | CASRIQGSTNEKLFF | TGTGCCAGCAGGATACAGGGGTCAACTAATGAAAAACTGTTTTTT
NA | NA | TRBJ1-2 | TRBV5-1 | CASHSGVFGYGYTF | TGCGCCAGCCATTCAGGGGTCTTTGGCTATGGCTACACCTTC
TRBD2 | NA | TRBJ2-1 | TRBV28 | CASSLVGRDEQFF | TGTGCCAGCAGTTTGGTGGGGAGGGATGAGCAGTTCTTC
NA | NA | TRBJ2-5 | TRBV21-1 | CASSKEVSELGQETQYF | TGTGCCAGCAGCAAAGAAGTCTCGGAACTGGGCCAAGAGACCCAGTACTTC
NA | NA | TRBJ2-2 | TRBV7-6 | CASSLAGRTDEELFF | TGTGCCAGCAGCTTGGCCGGGAGAACCGATGAGGAGCTGTTTTTT
NA | few | TRBJ1-2 | TRBV19 | CASSTGYGYTF | TGTGCCAGTAGTACAGGCTATGGCTACACCTTC
NA | NA | TRBJ1-1 | TRBV19 | CASSILPLGDTEAFF | TGTGCCAGTAGTATTTTGCCATTGGGGGACACTGAAGCTTTCTTT
TRBD2 | NA | TRBJ2-3 | TRBV5-1 | CASSFEVSGSTTDTQYF | TGCGCCAGCAGCTTTGAGGTTAGCGGGAGCACGACAGATACGCAGTATTTT
TRBD1 | NA | TRBJ1-6 | TRBV3-1/TRBV3-2 | CASSRQGVDSPLHF | TGTGCCAGCAGCCGACAGGGGGTGGATTCACCCCTCCACTTT
TRBD1 | once | TRBJ1-2 | TRBV4-2 | CASSHYRGPLDGYTF | TGTGCCAGCAGCCACTACAGGGGGCCCTTGGATGGCTACACCTTC
NA | NA | TRBJ2-7 | TRBV5-1 | CASSPGGTVGPYEQYF | TGCGCCAGCAGCCCTGGGGGGACGGTGGGGCCCTACGAGCAGTACTTC
NA | NA | TRBJ2-1 | TRBV5-6 | CASSPTQNNEQFF | TGTGCCAGCAGCCCGACGCAGAACAATGAGCAGTTCTTC
NA | NA | TRBJ2-7 | TRBV7-9 | CASSVTPGAEQYF | TGTGCCAGCAGCGTGACCCCGGGAGCCGAGCAGTACTTC
NA | NA | TRBJ1-2 | TRBV27 | CASSQHALYGYTF | TGTGCCAGCAGTCAACACGCCCTGTATGGCTACACCTTC
NA | NA | TRBJ2-2 | TRBV27 | CASSPTGTGELFF | TGTGCCAGCAGTCCCACCGGTACTGGGGAGCTGTTTTTT
NA | NA | TRBJ2-5 | TRBV3-1/TRBV3-2 | CASSSSTDSPGTQYF | TGTGCCAGCAGCTCCTCGACGGACAGTCCGGGGACCCAGTACTTC
NA | NA | TRBJ2-7 | TRBV2 | CASSSLIEQYF | TGTGCCAGCAGTAGCCTGATTGAGCAGTACTTC
TRBD1 | NA | TRBJ1-2 | TRBV30 | CAWRGQGTDGYTF | TGTGCCTGGAGGGGACAGGGAACCGATGGCTACACCTTC
TRBD1 | NA | TRBJ1-6 | TRBV7-9 | CASSFRDRGILHF | TGTGCCAGCAGCTTCCGAGACAGGGGAATACTCCACTTT
NA | NA | TRBJ2-2 | TRBV3-1/TRBV3-2 | CASSQRGGTNTGELFF | TGTGCCAGCAGCCAACGCGGAGGAACTAACACCGGGGAGCTGTTTTTT
TRBD1 | NA | TRBJ1-3 | TRBV11-2 | CASSLRDRGIFRPGNTIYF | TGTGCCAGCAGCCTCCGGGACAGGGGGATTTTTCGGCCGGGAAACACCATATATTTT
TRBD2 | NA | TRBJ2-5 | TRBV7-9 | CASSFSTSLGGETQYF | TGTGCCAGCAGTTTTAGTACGAGCCTGGGGGGGGAGACCCAGTACTTC
NA | once | TRBJ2-3 | TRBV27 | CASRRGADTQYF | TGTGCCAGCAGGAGGGGCGCAGATACGCAGTATTTT
TRBD1 | NA | TRBJ1-3 | TRBV7-8 | CASSSGTGGNTIYF | TGTGCCAGCAGCTCGGGGACAGGGGGAAACACCATATATTTT